This T cell receptor (beta chain) was obtained from a study of blood T cells in healthy people across ages. Comment on this clonotype: The antigen is undetermined.

Overall study findings and caveats: A roughly linear age-dependent decrease characterized TCR beta diversity per million T cells.

A J-beta primer mix and a sample-barcoded 5' primer were used in a second PCR of about 7 to 12 cycles. One entry per CDR3 protein results from TCRdb running MiXCR on the 5' RACE reads. The repertoire holds about 1.8 million distinct CDR3 sequences, about 50% seen once, with roughly 2.1% in the top ten. The CDR3 totals 13 residues. Unmatched junction bases numbered 8, after V lost 6 bases and J lost 8 bases. The V gene's germline CDR1 is MNHEY and CDR2 SVGAGI. Russia was home to the donors, healthy Caucasian individuals aged about 6 to 100. Investigators took around 10 milliliters of peripheral blood from every donor. Total RNA extracted from each sample amounted to at least 5 micrograms.

Sequences were obtained from blood. V and J are TRBV6-5 and TRBJ1-2; 8 nucleotides line up with TRBD1. The sequence derives from a woman between 35 and 50 years old in good health. The CDR3 DNA sequence: TGTGCCAGCAGATCGGACAGGGTGGGCGGCTACACCTTC. The encoded protein is CASRSDRVGGYTF.